Presented here are 6 T cell receptor beta chains from one specimen sequenced in a study of blood T cell repertoires in COVID-19. Generated by immunoSEQ multiplex PCR, the TCRdb table keeps only in-frame clones and is missing some. The data contain 35,000 to 45,000 clones, more than 65% of them singletons. Input material: peripheral blood. The receptors shown here come from a human donor in a cohort sampled during active COVID-19.

This chain links TRBV2 with TRBJ2-7, with 10 bases identical to TRBD2. The V and J ends lost 2 bases and 6 bases, in that order; junction bases with no gene match: 7. The CDR3 spans 15 residues. CDR1 and CDR2 (germline): SNHLY, FYNNEI. In DNA form, the CDR3 reads TGTGCCAGCAGTGAACTCCTAGCGGGAGCGGGCGAGCAGTACTTC. This encodes CASSELLAGAGEQYF. Full variable domain (remainder filled in from reference TRBV2 and TRBJ2-7): EPEVTQTPSHQVTQMGQEVILRCVPISNHLYFYWYRQILGQKVEFLVSFYNNEISEKSEIFDDQFSVERPDGSNFTLKIRSTKLEDSAMYFCASSELLAGAGEQYFGPGTRLTVT.

The chain links TRBV7-2 to TRBJ1-2; perhaps TRBD1 as D (5 bases). Germline CDR1 SGHTA, CDR2 FQGNSA. This CDR3 is built from 14 residues. V lost 0 bases and J lost 4, with 9 bases in between. CDR3 amino acids: CASSLAGGVYGYTF. In DNA form, the CDR3 reads TGTGCCAGCAGCTTAGCGGGGGGTGTCTATGGCTACACCTTC.

The rearrangement uses TRBV4-2 and TRBJ2-4; TRBD2 aligns across 7 bases. The CDR3 totals 15 residues. Per germline, CDR1 LGHNA and CDR2 YNFKEQ. V was clipped by 2 bases and J by 5 bases; unmatched bases: 6. This CDR3 is CASSQRLAGENIQYF. For the CDR3, the DNA is TGTGCCAGCAGCCAACGACTAGCCGGGGAAAACATTCAGTACTTC.

J is TRBJ2-3 and V is TRBV30; D remains unclear. There are 13 residues in the CDR3. Trimming took 8 bases from V and 8 from J, leaving 20 bases between them. Germline loops: CDR1 GTSNPN, CDR2 SVGIG (reference sequence). As DNA, the CDR3 is TGTGCCCTTAAATCCCACAGATTGGGTACGCAGTATTTT. Its translation: CALKSHRLGTQYF.

This chain uses TRBV30 with TRBJ1-4, with TRBD1 matching over 8 bases. With 6 bases clipped from V and 6 bases from J, the junction kept 9 bases outside the gene matches. The V gene's germline CDR1 is GTSNPN and CDR2 SVGIG (reference sequence). The CDR3 has 14 residues. The CDR3 is CACSFRGQDEKLFF. The CDR3 DNA reads TGTGCCTGTTCATTCAGGGGGCAGGATGAAAAACTGTTTTTT.

This clone was recorded a few times. The gene calls are TRBV18 and TRBJ2-2, with 10 bases fitting TRBD1. The germline gives CDR1 KGHSH, CDR2 LQKENI. V shed 3 bases and J 7 bases; nucleotides not matched to a gene: 17. The CDR3 consists of 19 residues. CDR3 bases: TGTGCCAGCTCACCCATCTTTCTCCGAGGACAGGGGGTCGGCGGGGAGCTGTTTTTT. It is translated as CASSPIFLRGQGVGGELFF.